This is a list of T cell receptor beta chains from one sample in a study of blood T cells in healthy people across ages. TCRdb recomputed calls from the 5' RACE reads with MiXCR, one row per CDR3 protein. There are fewer than 1,000,000 distinct CDR3 sequences in the sample; around 42% occur only once, and approximately 19% lies in the top ten. Sequencing was performed on blood. These TCRs come from a man in his 60s in good health. Each CDR3 is given with its conserved first and last residue. D genes are given only for firm matches. Clone size is stated in some rows and not others, as once, few, many or a class when expanded.

clone_size,d_call,v_call,j_call,cdr3_nt,cdr3_aa
NA,NA,TRBV29-1,TRBJ2-1,TGCAGCGTTAAACGGGCGAGTGAGCAGTTCTTC,CSVKRASEQFF
NA,TRBD2,TRBV24-1,TRBJ2-7,TGTGCCACCGGACCCGGGCTAGCGGGGGGTCGGACCTACGAGCAGTACTTC,CATGPGLAGGRTYEQYF
NA,NA,TRBV28,TRBJ2-2,TGTGCCAGCAGCAAAACAGGGTTCGTCGCCGGGGAGCTGTTTTTT,CASSKTGFVAGELFF
NA,NA,TRBV20-1,TRBJ1-2,TGCAGTGCTTGGGGCAGCCATGGCTACACCTTC,CSAWGSHGYTF
few,NA,TRBV4-2,TRBJ2-1,TGTGCCAGCAGCCAAGATGCGGGGCCTTCCTACAATGAGCAGTTCTTC,CASSQDAGPSYNEQFF
NA,TRBD1,TRBV6-5,TRBJ2-1,TGTGCCAGCAGTTACCATTCCGACAGGGGCGAGCAGTTCTTC,CASSYHSDRGEQFF
many,NA,TRBV11-3,TRBJ2-3,TGTGCCAGCAGCTCCGAGGGGGGAAACACAGATACGCAGTATTTT,CASSSEGGNTDTQYF
few,TRBD1,TRBV25-1,TRBJ2-7,TGTGCCAGCAGCGTTGGACAGGCAAGCTACGAGCAGTACTTC,CASSVGQASYEQYF
NA,TRBD1,TRBV29-1,TRBJ1-2,TGCAGCGTTGAAGATCCTGGACAGGGGAACTATGGCTACACCTTC,CSVEDPGQGNYGYTF
NA,NA,TRBV18,TRBJ2-3,TGTGCCAGCTCCCTGCCGGCAGGGGCCGAGTCGGATACGCAGTATTTT,CASSLPAGAESDTQYF
NA,NA,TRBV4-3,TRBJ2-5,TGCGCCAGCAGCCAAGATAGACTATCGGGGACCCAGTACTTC,CASSQDRLSGTQYF
many,NA,TRBV4-3,TRBJ2-7,TGCGCCAGCAGCCAAGATACGCGGTTCCACGAGCAGTACTTC,CASSQDTRFHEQYF
NA,NA,TRBV12-3/TRBV12-4,TRBJ1-2,TGTGCCAGCAGGGGAAGCTATGGCTACACCTTC,CASRGSYGYTF
few,TRBD1,TRBV6-5,TRBJ2-7,TGTGCCAGCAGTTACTCGAAGACAGGGCTCTACGAGCAGTACTTC,CASSYSKTGLYEQYF
NA,NA,TRBV20-1,TRBJ2-1,TGCAGTGCTAGATCACCTAGGAGGGGCAATGAGCAGTTCTTC,CSARSPRRGNEQFF
NA,TRBD1,TRBV5-1,TRBJ1-1,TGCGCCAGCAGCCATACGACAGGGGGGCGGACTGAAGCTTTCTTT,CASSHTTGGRTEAFF
few,NA,TRBV20-1,TRBJ2-1,TGCAGTGCTAGAGATCTCGGTGCAGACAATGAGCAGTTCTTC,CSARDLGADNEQFF
few,TRBD1,TRBV7-3,TRBJ2-7,TGTGCCAGCAGCGTATCCGGGACAGGCCCCTACGAGCAGTACTTC,CASSVSGTGPYEQYF
few,TRBD1,TRBV20-1,TRBJ1-2,TGCAGTGCTAGGACAGGGACCTATGGCTACACCTTC,CSARTGTYGYTF
NA,TRBD1,TRBV20-1,TRBJ1-6,TGCAGTGCTAGGACGGGACAGGGAGGCTCACCCCTCCACTTT,CSARTGQGGSPLHF
NA,TRBD1,TRBV15,TRBJ2-7,TGTGCCACCAGCAGAGGGGCCGGGACAGGGAACTACGAGCAGTACTTC,CATSRGAGTGNYEQYF
many,NA,TRBV7-9,TRBJ1-1,TGTGCCAGCAGCCCGACGAACACTGAAGCTTTCTTT,CASSPTNTEAFF
NA,TRBD1,TRBV25-1,TRBJ2-7,TGTGCCAGCATAAGACAGGGCTCCTACGAGCAGTACTTC,CASIRQGSYEQYF
NA,TRBD1,TRBV20-1,TRBJ1-5,TGCAGTGCTAGAGACGGACAGGGCCGCCAGCCCCAGCATTTT,CSARDGQGRQPQHF